This is a list of T cell receptor beta chains from one sample in a study of blood T cell repertoires in COVID-19. Profiling relied on immunoSEQ multiplex PCR, and the TCRdb table lists in-frame clones only, not all of them. Seen here are roughly 100,000 clones, about three quarters observed once, and the top ten hold 6% to 8.5%. Sequencing was carried out using peripheral blood. These receptors came from a man aged 65 to 79 with acute or convalescent COVID-19. Both conserved end residues are part of each CDR3. D genes are given only for firm matches. Size tells how often a clone was seen (once, few, many) or the class of an expanded clone, and some rows leave it out.

. | TRBD2 | 12 | TRBJ2-3 | TRBV29-1 | TGCAGCGGAGCGGGGGGCACAGATACGCAGTATTTT | CSGAGGTDTQYF
. | . | 12 | TRBJ1-5 | TRBV7-2 | TGTGCCAGCAGCTTCGGTACGGGGGCCCAGCATTTT | CASSFGTGAQHF
. | . | 11 | TRBJ1-4 | TRBV12-3/TRBV12-4 | TGTGCCAGCAGACTCCGTGAAAAACTGTTTTTT | CASRLREKLFF
. | . | 14 | TRBJ1-2 | TRBV9 | TGTGCCAGCAGCACACAGGGACCTGGCTATGGCTACACCTTC | CASSTQGPGYGYTF
medium-sized | . | 13 | TRBJ1-1 | TRBV12-3/TRBV12-4 | TGTGCCAGCAGTTTGAACAGGGACACTGAAGCTTTCTTT | CASSLNRDTEAFF
. | . | 12 | TRBJ2-7 | TRBV2 | TGTGCCAGCCAAGCTGGTGCGCGCGAGCAGTACTTC | CASQAGAREQYF
. | . | 18 | TRBJ2-7 | TRBV4-1 | TGCGCCAGCAGCCATGCCCCAGATGGGGACTCGATCCCAAACGAGCAGTACTTC | CASSHAPDGDSIPNEQYF
. | . | 16 | TRBJ1-6 | TRBV15 | TGTGCCACCAGCAGAGATAAAACAGCTGATAATTCACCCCTCCACTTT | CATSRDKTADNSPLHF
. | . | 13 | TRBJ2-5 | TRBV4-1 | TGCGCCAGCAGCCAAGACCCTACGGAGACCCAGTACTTC | CASSQDPTETQYF
. | . | 11 | TRBJ2-1 | TRBV25-1 | TGTGCCAGCAGTCATTACAATGAGCAGTTCTTC | CASSHYNEQFF
. | . | 13 | TRBJ1-1 | TRBV2 | TGTGCCAGCAGTGCACAGGGGAACACTGAAGCTTTCTTT | CASSAQGNTEAFF
. | . | 14 | TRBJ1-1 | TRBV29-1 | TGCAGCGTTACGAACAGGTTCTCGAACACTGAAGCTTTCTTT | CSVTNRFSNTEAFF
. | . | 16 | TRBJ1-3 | TRBV7-2 | TGTGCCAGCAGCTCTTTCTCAGGAAACTCTGGAAACACCATATATTTT | CASSSFSGNSGNTIYF
. | . | 14 | TRBJ2-7 | TRBV5-6 | TGTGCCAGCAGCTTGGGGACGGGGAGCCTCGAGCAGTACTTC | CASSLGTGSLEQYF
. | . | 16 | TRBJ1-2 | TRBV27 | TGTGCCAGCAGTGTGGCTCCGGACATCTTTAACTATGGCTACACCTTC | CASSVAPDIFNYGYTF
. | TRBD1 | 14 | TRBJ1-2 | TRBV24-1 | TGTGCCACCAGTGACCCTGGGACAGGGCACGGCTACACCTTC | CATSDPGTGHGYTF
. | . | 14 | TRBJ1-1 | TRBV10-3 | TGTGCCATCAGTGAGAAAACAGGAAACACTGAAGCTTTCTTT | CAISEKTGNTEAFF